A selection of T cell receptor beta chains follows, all from one sample in a study of monozygotic twins with inflammatory bowel disease. Reanalyzing the 5' RACE reads, TCRdb keeps one entry per CDR3 protein, without DNA. The data include a few hundred thousand distinct CDR3 sequences; the top ten clones carry roughly 5.3%. The sequencing sample was made of blood. The receptors stem from a human donor with ulcerative colitis or Crohn's disease, or a healthy co-twin of an affected twin (not recorded which). CDR3s include the opening cysteine and the closing phenylalanine or tryptophan. The order of the fields is V gene, J gene, CDR3 protein.

>TRBV12-3/TRBV12-4|TRBJ2-1
CASSRVGGPISEQFF
>TRBV18|TRBJ1-3
CASSIWTDLNSGNTIYF
>TRBV7-2|TRBJ2-1
CASSLMGERSALKQFF
>TRBV9|TRBJ1-2
CASSVVAGRSGYTF
>TRBV29-1|TRBJ2-1
CSVRREGRHEQFF
>TRBV10-3|TRBJ1-1
CAISESKGRGTEAFF
>TRBV6-1|TRBJ2-3
CASRAWDRGTDTQYF
>TRBV29-1|TRBJ2-2
CSVKQGATGELFF
>TRBV6-2/TRBV6-3|TRBJ2-5
CASSYGGRDSTGTQYF
>TRBV24-1|TRBJ2-3
CATRSGGPGTDTQYF
>TRBV7-9|TRBJ2-7
CASSLSGTEYEQYF
>TRBV20-1|TRBJ1-2
CSARDRQQGSYGYTF
>TRBV7-9|TRBJ1-1
CASRASWAGDTEAFF
>TRBV19|TRBJ2-1
CASRNWNEQFF
>TRBV7-2|TRBJ2-7
CASRPRGVLYEQYF
>TRBV29-1|TRBJ2-7
CSVGQGITYEQYF
>TRBV7-8|TRBJ2-7
CASSLVETGYHEQYF
>TRBV7-9|TRBJ1-2
CASLRSGTGGRNYGYTF
>TRBV7-9|TRBJ2-5
CASSPSSGMETQYF
>TRBV12-1|TRBJ2-2
CAREPTRPNTGELFF
>TRBV5-7|TRBJ2-4
CASSFGPRLASKNIQYF
>TRBV28|TRBJ2-5
CASVNGGQETQYF
>TRBV4-1|TRBJ2-2
CASSQKLPGQGAVGSRGELFF
>TRBV6-5|TRBJ1-2
CASSYSRGPYGYTF
>TRBV6-2/TRBV6-3|TRBJ1-5
CASSFSGSGQPQHF
>TRBV12-2|TRBJ2-7
CASRTSPPPGLTYEQYF
>TRBV6-5|TRBJ2-7
CASSYSSDRGASYGQYF
>TRBV27|TRBJ1-5
CASSINSDQPQHF
>TRBV7-2|TRBJ1-5
CASSFSWGNQPQHF
>TRBV19|TRBJ1-5
CASSEGGQPQHF
>TRBV5-1|TRBJ2-1
CASSSDRKTSGRYDEQFF
>TRBV2|TRBJ1-1
CASSERTGGFTEAFF
>TRBV7-2|TRBJ2-3
CASSRDRDFTDTQYF
>TRBV2|TRBJ1-5
CASTLRGRVDQPQHF
>TRBV9|TRBJ2-1
CASSILAGGLKEQFF
>TRBV7-8|TRBJ2-1
CASSPLSRGGDEQFF
>TRBV27|TRBJ2-1
CASSLLDRVPYNEQFF
>TRBV30|TRBJ2-7
CAWSVLGRGNEQYF
>TRBV12-3/TRBV12-4|TRBJ2-5
CASTPGGTQETQYF
>TRBV4-3|TRBJ2-3
CASSQDLIAGGVTQYF
>TRBV6-2/TRBV6-3|TRBJ2-7
CASSTSTVYEQYF
>TRBV6-2/TRBV6-3|TRBJ2-1
CASSDELRGAGNEQFF
>TRBV5-1|TRBJ1-1
CASSSPRGKVNTEAFF
>TRBV6-5|TRBJ2-2
CASSYSGTGANTGELFF
>TRBV27|TRBJ1-1
CASSLGQGALTEAFF
>TRBV7-9|TRBJ1-4
CASSTDGGGEKLFF
>TRBV4-3|TRBJ2-4
CASSQDRGKNIQYF
>TRBV20-1|TRBJ1-6
CSARVGRGGTPLHF
>TRBV11-2|TRBJ2-1
CASSLPPSGRSYNEQFF
>TRBV4-2|TRBJ2-1
CASSQGLGSLYNEQFF
>TRBV6-1|TRBJ1-6
CASRDDRAGSPLHF
>TRBV7-3|TRBJ1-1
CASSAGTGDEAFF
>TRBV10-3|TRBJ2-7
CAIPGPGSYEQYF
>TRBV6-5|TRBJ2-3
CASSYGQGLDTQYF
>TRBV5-1|TRBJ2-7
CASSLGRDEQYF
>TRBV20-1|TRBJ2-7
CSAQAGGASYEQYF
>TRBV7-2|TRBJ1-1
CASSLKQGNTEAFF
>TRBV29-1|TRBJ2-5
CSVFWDTFGETQYF
>TRBV30|TRBJ1-3
CAWSTSGNTIYF
>TRBV7-8|TRBJ2-7
CASSIRGGTGASREQYF